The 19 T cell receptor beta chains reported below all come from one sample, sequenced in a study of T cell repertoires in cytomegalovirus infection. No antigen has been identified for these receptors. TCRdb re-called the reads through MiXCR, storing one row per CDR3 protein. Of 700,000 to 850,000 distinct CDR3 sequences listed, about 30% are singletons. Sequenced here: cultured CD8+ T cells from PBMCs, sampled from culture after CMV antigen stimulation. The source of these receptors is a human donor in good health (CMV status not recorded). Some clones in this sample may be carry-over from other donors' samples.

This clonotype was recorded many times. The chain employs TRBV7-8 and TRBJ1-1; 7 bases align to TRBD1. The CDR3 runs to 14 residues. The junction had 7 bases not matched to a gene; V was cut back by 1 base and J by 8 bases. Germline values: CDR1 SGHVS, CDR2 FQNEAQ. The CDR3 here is CASSLVNGQEEAFF. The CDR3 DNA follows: TGTGCCAGCAGCTTAGTAAACGGACAGGAGGAAGCTTTCTTT.

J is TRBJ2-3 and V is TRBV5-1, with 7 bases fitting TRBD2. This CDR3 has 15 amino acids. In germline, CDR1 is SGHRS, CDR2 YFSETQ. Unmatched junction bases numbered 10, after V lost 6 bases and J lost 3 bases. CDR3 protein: CASNMREGRTDTQYF. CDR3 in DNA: TGCGCCAGCAACATGAGGGAGGGTAGAACAGATACGCAGTATTTT.

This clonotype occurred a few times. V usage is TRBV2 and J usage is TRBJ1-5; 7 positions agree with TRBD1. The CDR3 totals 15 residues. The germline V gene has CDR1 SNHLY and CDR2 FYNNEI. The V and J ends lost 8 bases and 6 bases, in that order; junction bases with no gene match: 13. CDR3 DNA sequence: TGTGCCAGCGGCACCAGGGGGGATGTGTCTCAGCCCCAGCATTTT. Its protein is CASGTRGDVSQPQHF.

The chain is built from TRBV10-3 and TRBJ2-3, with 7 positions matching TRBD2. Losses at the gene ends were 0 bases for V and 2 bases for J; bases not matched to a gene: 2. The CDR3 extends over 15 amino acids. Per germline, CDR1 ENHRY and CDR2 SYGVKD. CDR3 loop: CAISESAGVTDTQYF. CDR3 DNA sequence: TGTGCCATCAGTGAGTCGGCGGGGGTCACAGATACGCAGTATTTT.

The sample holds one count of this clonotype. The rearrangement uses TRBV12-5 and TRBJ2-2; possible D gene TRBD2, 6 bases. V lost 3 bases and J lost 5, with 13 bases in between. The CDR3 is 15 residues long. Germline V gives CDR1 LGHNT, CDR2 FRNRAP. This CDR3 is CASGFGTHATGELFF. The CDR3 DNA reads TGTGCTAGTGGTTTCGGGACTCATGCAACCGGGGAGCTGTTTTTT. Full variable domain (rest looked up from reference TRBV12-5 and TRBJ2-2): DARVTQTPRHKVTEMGQEVTMRCQPILGHNTVFWYRQTMMQGLELLAYFRNRAPLDDSGMPKDRFSAEMPDATLATLKIQPSEPRDSAVYFCASGFGTHATGELFFGEGSRLTVL.

CDR3 bases: TGTGCCACCGGACAGGGACTTCTCTACGAGCAGTACTTC. Translation: CATGQGLLYEQYF. The chain has TRBV15 and TRBJ2-7; TRBD1 agrees at 8 bases. The CDR3 runs to 13 residues. CDR1 and CDR2 (germline): LNHNV, YYDKDF (reference sequence). The V and J ends lost 8 bases and 3 bases, in that order; junction bases with no gene match: 6. The entire variable domain, with the rest obtained from reference TRBV15 and TRBJ2-7, is as follows: DAMVIQNPRYQVTQFGKPVTLSCSQTLNHNVMYWYQQKSSQAPKLLFHYYDKDFNNEADTPDNFQSRRPNTSFCFLDIRSPGLGDTAMYLCATGQGLLYEQYFGPGTRLTVT.

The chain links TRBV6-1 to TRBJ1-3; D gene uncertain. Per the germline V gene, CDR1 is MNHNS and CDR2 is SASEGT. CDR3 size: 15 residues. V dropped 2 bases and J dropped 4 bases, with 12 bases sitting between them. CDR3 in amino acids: CASSELEYFGNTIYF. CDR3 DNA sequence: TGTGCCAGCAGTGAACTCGAGTATTTCGGAAACACCATATATTTT.

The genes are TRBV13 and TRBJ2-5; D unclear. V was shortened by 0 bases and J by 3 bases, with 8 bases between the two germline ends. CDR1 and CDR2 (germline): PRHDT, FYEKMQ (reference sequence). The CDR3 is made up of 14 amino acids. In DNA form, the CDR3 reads TGTGCCAGCAGCTTAGGCGTCAGAAAAGAGACCCAGTACTTC. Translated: CASSLGVRKETQYF.

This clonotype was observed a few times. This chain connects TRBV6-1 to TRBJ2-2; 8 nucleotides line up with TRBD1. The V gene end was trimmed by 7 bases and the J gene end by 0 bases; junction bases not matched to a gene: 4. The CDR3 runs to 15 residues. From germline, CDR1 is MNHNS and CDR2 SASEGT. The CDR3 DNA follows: TGTGCCAGCACGCGGACAGGGACGAACACCGGGGAGCTGTTTTTT. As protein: CASTRTGTNTGELFF.

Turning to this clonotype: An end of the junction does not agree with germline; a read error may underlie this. The CDR3 protein is CVSSYSRETQYF. The CDR3 coding sequence is TGTGTCAGCAGTTACTCGCGAGAGACCCAGTACTTC. The chain combines TRBV6-2 or TRBV6-3 with TRBJ2-5; unclear D gene. The CDR3 has 12 amino acids. Germline V CDR1 and CDR2: MNHEY, SVGEGT.

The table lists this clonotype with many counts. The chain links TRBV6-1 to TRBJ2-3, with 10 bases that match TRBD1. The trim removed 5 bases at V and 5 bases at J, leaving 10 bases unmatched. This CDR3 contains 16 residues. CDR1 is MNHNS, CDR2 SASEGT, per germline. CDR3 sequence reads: CASSPGDRGEGDTQYF. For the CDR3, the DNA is TGTGCCAGCAGTCCAGGGGACAGGGGAGAAGGAGATACGCAGTATTTT.

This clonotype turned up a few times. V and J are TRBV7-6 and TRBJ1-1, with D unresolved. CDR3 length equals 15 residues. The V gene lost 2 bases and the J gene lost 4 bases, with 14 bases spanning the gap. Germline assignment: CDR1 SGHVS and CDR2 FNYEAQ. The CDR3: CASSLPSPGITEAFF. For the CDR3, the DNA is TGTGCCAGCAGCTTACCGAGTCCCGGTATCACTGAAGCTTTCTTT.

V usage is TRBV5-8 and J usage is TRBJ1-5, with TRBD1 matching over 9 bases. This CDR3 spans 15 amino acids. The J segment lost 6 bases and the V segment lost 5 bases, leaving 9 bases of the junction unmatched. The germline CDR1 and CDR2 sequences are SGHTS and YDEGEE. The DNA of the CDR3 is TGTGCCAGCAGGCGCCTGGGACAGGGTACTCAGCCCCAGCATTTT. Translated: CASRRLGQGTQPQHF.

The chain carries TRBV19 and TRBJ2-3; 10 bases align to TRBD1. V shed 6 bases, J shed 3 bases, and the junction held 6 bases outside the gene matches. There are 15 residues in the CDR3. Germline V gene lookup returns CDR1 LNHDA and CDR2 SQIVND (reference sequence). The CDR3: CASRPGQGWTDTQYF. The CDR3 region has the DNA TGTGCCAGTAGGCCGGGACAGGGGTGGACAGATACGCAGTATTTT.

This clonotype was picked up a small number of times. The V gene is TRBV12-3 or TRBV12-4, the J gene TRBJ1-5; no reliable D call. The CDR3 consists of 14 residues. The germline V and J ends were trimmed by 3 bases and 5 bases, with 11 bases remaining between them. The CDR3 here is CASSLIGRDQPQHF. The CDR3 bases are TGTGCCAGCAGTTTGATCGGACGGGATCAGCCCCAGCATTTT.

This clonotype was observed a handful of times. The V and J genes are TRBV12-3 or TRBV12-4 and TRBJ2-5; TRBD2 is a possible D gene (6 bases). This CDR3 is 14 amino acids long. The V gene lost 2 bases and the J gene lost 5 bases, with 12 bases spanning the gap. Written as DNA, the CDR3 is TGTGCCAGCAGTTTACTAGCGCGGAATGAGACCCAGTACTTC. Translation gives CASSLLARNETQYF.

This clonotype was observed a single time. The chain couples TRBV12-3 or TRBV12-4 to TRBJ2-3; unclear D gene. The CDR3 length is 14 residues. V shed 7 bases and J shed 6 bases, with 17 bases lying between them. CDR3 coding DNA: TGTGCCAGCAATTCTCCCGGTATAGCCGATACGCAGTATTTT. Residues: CASNSPGIADTQYF.

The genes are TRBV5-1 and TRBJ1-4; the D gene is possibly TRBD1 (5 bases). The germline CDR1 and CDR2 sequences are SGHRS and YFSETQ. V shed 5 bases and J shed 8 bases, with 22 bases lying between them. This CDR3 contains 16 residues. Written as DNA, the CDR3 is TGCGCCAGCAGTCCGTCGGGGACTGTCGACAGCGAAAAACTGTTTTTT. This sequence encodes CASSPSGTVDSEKLFF.

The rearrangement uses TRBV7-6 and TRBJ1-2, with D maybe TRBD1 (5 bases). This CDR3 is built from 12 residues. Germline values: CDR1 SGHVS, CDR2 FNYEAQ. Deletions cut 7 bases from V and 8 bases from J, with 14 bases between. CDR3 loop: CASTTEGRGYTF. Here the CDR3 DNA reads TGTGCCAGCACCACCGAGGGGCGAGGCTACACCTTC.